A single sample gave rise to the 21 T cell receptor beta chains below, sequenced in a study of T-cell reconstitution after alpha-beta-depleted transplantation in children. Unique molecular identifiers were incorporated into the prepared TCRbeta library. TCRdb reprocessed the PCR reads with MiXCR, giving one entry per CDR3 protein. The sample lists about 610,000 distinct CDR3 sequences; about 10% were seen once. The sequences come from PBMCs from the stem cell graft donor, collected from the stem cell graft. The origin of the receptors is a human donor who donated a stem cell graft to a child with acute myeloid leukemia.

The chain is built from TRBV20-1 and TRBJ2-7, with D possibly called TRBD1 or TRBD2 (6 bases each). Germline lookup yields CDR1 DFQATT and CDR2 SNEGSKA (reference sequence). This CDR3 is 13 amino acids long. Trimming removed 6 bases at V and 2 bases at J, with 14 bases between. The DNA for the CDR3 is TGCAGTGCAGGGGGGCGCCTGACCTACGAGCAGTACTTC. Residues: CSAGGRLTYEQYF.

V is TRBV5-1 and J is TRBJ2-1; tentative D call: TRBD2 (5 bases). Germline V gene data show CDR1 as SGHRS and CDR2 as YFSETQ. The ends were cut back, 4 bases at V and 8 bases at J, with 16 bases in the middle. This CDR3 has 14 amino acids. The chain's CDR3 is CASSGRLNSDEQFF. The CDR3 DNA reads as TGCGCCAGCAGCGGGAGACTGAACAGCGATGAGCAGTTCTTC.

This clonotype was seen a handful of times. This rearrangement joins TRBV27 to TRBJ2-3, with a weak D call TRBD1 (6 bases). The germline V gene encodes CDR1 MNHEY and CDR2 SMNVEV (reference sequence). V dropped 7 bases and J dropped 7 bases, with 21 bases sitting between them. The CDR3 spans 15 residues. The CDR3 DNA follows: TGTGCCAGCACCCAGGGGATAGGACCTTTGTATACGCAGTATTTT. Translation gives CASTQGIGPLYTQYF.

This clonotype came up a few times. The chain uses TRBV11-3 and TRBJ1-1; D is unclear. The CDR3 has 13 residues. Trimming took 5 bases from V and 5 from J, leaving 12 bases between them. CDR1 is SGHNT and CDR2 is YENEEA in the germline V gene. CDR3 residues: CASSRDMETEAFF. Written as DNA, the CDR3 is TGTGCCAGCAGCCGCGACATGGAGACTGAAGCTTTCTTT.

This clonotype was seen a few times. J is TRBJ1-2 and V is TRBV29-1, with D unresolved. The V gene's germline CDR1 is SQVTM and CDR2 ANQGSEA. Trimming removed 5 bases at V and 4 bases at J, with 11 bases between. The CDR3 sequence is 12 residues long. For the CDR3, the DNA is TGCAGCGTTTTACCTCCGACCTATGGCTACACCTTC. This translates into CSVLPPTYGYTF.

V gene TRBV29-1 combines with J gene TRBJ2-1; D may be TRBD2 (5 bases). This CDR3 is 15 amino acids long. Germline V gene sequence: CDR1 SQVTM, CDR2 ANQGSEA. V lost 6 bases, J lost 1 base, and 16 bases lay in between. CDR3 nucleotides: TGCAGCGTCCTATATCGGGGAGTTTCCTACAATGAGCAGTTCTTC. Translation gives CSVLYRGVSYNEQFF.

At least ten counts were recorded for this clonotype. DNA for the CDR3: TGCAGTGCTACTTTACCAACTAACTATGGCTACACCTTC. This codes for CSATLPTNYGYTF. This chain uses TRBV20-1 with TRBJ1-2; D is ambiguous. The CDR3 spans 13 residues. CDR1 and CDR2 (germline): DFQATT, SNEGSKA (reference sequence). Trimming took off 4 bases at V and 0 bases at J, with 9 bases between the two ends.

V gene TRBV6-2 or TRBV6-3 combines with J gene TRBJ2-1; 7 bases match TRBD2. CDR3 length: 15 amino acids. V lost 5 bases, J lost 8 bases, and 12 bases stayed unmatched. Germline CDR1 reads MNHEY; CDR2 reads SVGEGT. The CDR3 reads CASSRLARAEDEQFF. As DNA, the CDR3 is TGTGCCAGCAGTCGACTAGCCCGAGCGGAGGATGAGCAGTTCTTC.

This clonotype was observed many times. The chain joins TRBV29-1 to TRBJ2-3; 7 positions agree with TRBD1. The CDR3 consists of 13 residues. Germline loops: CDR1 SQVTM, CDR2 ANQGSEA. V was pared by 4 bases and J by 6 bases, with 7 bases of the junction left unmatched. The CDR3 bases are TGCAGCGTTGGTGACAGGGTCAAGGATACGCAGTATTTT. Translation: CSVGDRVKDTQYF.

This clonotype was detected many times. The chain carries TRBV7-9 and TRBJ2-1, with 13 nucleotides matching TRBD2. The CDR3 consists of 17 residues. V was clipped by 1 base and J by 1 base; unmatched bases: 1. Per germline, CDR1 SEHNR and CDR2 FQNEAQ (reference sequence). The CDR3 sequence: CASSLGTSGSSYNEQFF. CDR3 in DNA: TGTGCCAGCAGCTTAGGGACTAGCGGGAGTTCCTACAATGAGCAGTTCTTC.

This clonotype has ten or more counts. The chain has TRBV4-3 and TRBJ2-1; D unresolved. From germline, CDR1 is LGHNA and CDR2 YSLEER. Deletions cut 0 bases from V and 0 bases from J, with 9 bases between. This CDR3 has 16 residues. The CDR3 loop is CASSQDPQSSYNEQFF. The CDR3 DNA is TGCGCCAGCAGCCAAGATCCACAAAGCTCCTACAATGAGCAGTTCTTC.

This clonotype was detected a few times. The rearrangement uses TRBV9 and TRBJ1-6; 7 bases match TRBD1. With V trimmed by 2 bases and J by 7 bases, 3 bases remained unmatched. The CDR3 covers 14 residues. Germline-derived CDR1 and CDR2 are SGDLS and YYNGEE. As DNA, the CDR3 is TGTGCCAGCAGCGTTTCAGGGGGGAATTCACCCCTCCACTTT. Its protein is CASSVSGGNSPLHF.

This clonotype was detected only a few times. The chain joins TRBV6-5 to TRBJ2-1; 9 bases match TRBD2. The CDR3 is made up of 15 amino acids. Germline CDR1 and CDR2: MNHEY and SVGAGI. The trim removed 2 bases at V and 10 bases at J, leaving 9 bases unmatched. This CDR3 is CASSYDRREGEEQFF. The CDR3 region has the DNA TGTGCCAGCAGTTACGATCGGCGGGAGGGGGAAGAGCAGTTCTTC.

A remark on this clonotype: A much larger clone lies one base from this, so it may be a read error. This chain connects TRBV5-1 to TRBJ2-5; D unclear. Germline CDR1 SGHRS, CDR2 YFSETQ. This CDR3 is built from 12 residues. The CDR3 spells CASSFGQETLYF. In DNA form, the CDR3 reads TGCGCCAGCAGCTTTGGCCAAGAGACCCTGTACTTC.

About this clonotype itself: A clone one base away is much larger, so this may be a read error. The CDR3 loop reads CASSRIPPGAANVLTF. The CDR3 DNA sequence: TGTGCCAGCAGTCGGATCCCGCCCGGTGCGGCCAACGTCCTGACTTTC. The rearrangement uses TRBV12-3 or TRBV12-4 and TRBJ2-6; no clear D. The CDR3 is 16 amino acids. V lost 5 bases and J 6 bases, leaving 17 bases between the germline ends.

This clonotype was recorded a few times. The rearrangement links TRBV28 to TRBJ2-5; 9 positions agree with TRBD2. Germline trimming cut 7 bases from V and 1 base from J; bases unmatched to any gene: 7. Looked up from germline, CDR1 is MDHEN and CDR2 is SYDVKM. The CDR3 length is 15 residues. This CDR3 is CASTGTSPVQETQYF. DNA for the CDR3: TGTGCCAGCACCGGGACTAGCCCGGTCCAAGAGACCCAGTACTTC.

This chain joins TRBV7-6 and TRBJ1-3, with 10 bases fitting TRBD1. Per germline, CDR1 SGHVS and CDR2 FNYEAQ. The junction had 4 bases not matched to a gene; V was cut back by 3 bases and J by 5 bases. This CDR3 has 15 amino acids. In DNA form, the CDR3 reads TGTGCCAGCAGCTTGCCGGGACAGGGGAGAAACACCATATATTTT. Translation: CASSLPGQGRNTIYF.

The gene calls are TRBV6-1 and TRBJ2-1, with 8 nucleotides matching TRBD1. Per germline, CDR1 MNHNS and CDR2 SASEGT. Losses at the gene ends were 6 bases for V and 7 bases for J; bases not matched to a gene: 5. The CDR3 contains 13 residues. CDR3 in amino acids: CASRTGVRNEQFF. The CDR3 region has the DNA TGTGCCAGCAGGACAGGGGTTCGGAATGAGCAGTTCTTC.

V is TRBV6-5 and J is TRBJ1-6; D not resolved. This CDR3 comprises 17 residues. CDR1 MNHEY and CDR2 SVGAGI come from the germline V gene. Trimming pared 1 base from V and 4 bases from J, leaving 14 bases between. The CDR3 region has the DNA TGTGCCAGCAGTTACTACTTGGGTGGTAATTATAATTCACCCCTCCACTTT. It is translated as CASSYYLGGNYNSPLHF.

This clonotype was detected only a few times. V gene TRBV28 combines with J gene TRBJ1-2; 10 bases line up with TRBD1. There are 14 residues in the CDR3. Germline V gene lookup returns CDR1 MDHEN and CDR2 SYDVKM. The V and J ends lost 6 bases and 4 bases, in that order; junction bases with no gene match: 5. CDR3 in DNA: TGTGCCAGCAGCCTCGACAGGGGGCTCTATGGCTACACCTTC. Translated: CASSLDRGLYGYTF.

This chain joins TRBV10-3 and TRBJ2-1; 9 positions match TRBD1. CDR3 length: 14 residues. Germline-derived CDR1 and CDR2 are ENHRY and SYGVKD. Trimming at V came to 6 bases and at J to 8 bases, leaving 8 bases not matched to a gene. The CDR3 coding sequence is TGTGCCATCAGGATCCGGGACAGGGTGGATGAGCAGTTCTTC. It codes for CAIRIRDRVDEQFF.